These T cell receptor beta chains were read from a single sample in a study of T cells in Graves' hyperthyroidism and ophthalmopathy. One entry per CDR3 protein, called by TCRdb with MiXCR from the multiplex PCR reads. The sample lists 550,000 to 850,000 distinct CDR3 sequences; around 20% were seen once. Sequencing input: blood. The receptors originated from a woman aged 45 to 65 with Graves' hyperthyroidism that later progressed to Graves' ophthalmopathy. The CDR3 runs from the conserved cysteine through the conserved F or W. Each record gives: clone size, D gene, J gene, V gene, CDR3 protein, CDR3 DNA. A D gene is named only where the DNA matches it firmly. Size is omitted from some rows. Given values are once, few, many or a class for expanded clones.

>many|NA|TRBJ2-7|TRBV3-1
CASSQAPGTFYEQYF
TGTGCCAGCAGCCAAGCCCCCGGGACCTTCTACGAGCAGTACTTC
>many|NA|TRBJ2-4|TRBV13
CASSLAWGTQNIQYF
TGTGCCAGCAGCTTAGCATGGGGCACCCAAAACATTCAGTACTTC
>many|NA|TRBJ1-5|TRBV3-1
CASSQAGENQPQHF
TGTGCCAGCAGCCAAGCAGGAGAGAATCAGCCCCAGCATTTT
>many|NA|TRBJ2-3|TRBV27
CASSLDTMDTQYF
TGTGCCAGCAGTTTAGATACGATGGATACGCAGTATTTT
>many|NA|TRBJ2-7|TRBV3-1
CASSQDPDSYEQYF
TGTGCCAGCAGCCAAGATCCGGACAGCTACGAGCAGTACTTC
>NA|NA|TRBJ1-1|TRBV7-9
CASIGENTGAFF
TGTGCCAGCATCGGAGAGAACACTGGAGCTTTCTTT
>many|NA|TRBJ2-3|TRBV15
CATSRVGGGGGSMAQYF
TGTGCCACCAGCAGAGTTGGGGGAGGCGGGGGCTCGATGGCGCAGTATTTT
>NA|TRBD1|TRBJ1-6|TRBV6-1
CASSQVPGQGAQNSPLHF
TGTGCCAGCAGTCAGGTCCCGGGACAGGGGGCGCAGAATTCACCCCTCCACTTT
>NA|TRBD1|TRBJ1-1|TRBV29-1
CSVATGLNTEAFF
TGCAGCGTCGCGACAGGGCTAAACACTGAAGCTTTCTTT
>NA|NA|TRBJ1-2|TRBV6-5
CASSFQGRRGYTF
TGTGCCAGCAGTTTCCAGGGGCGGAGGGGCTACACCTTC
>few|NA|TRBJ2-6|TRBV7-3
CASSKESPRAGGANVLTF
TGTGCCAGCAGCAAAGAGAGCCCCAGGGCGGGCGGGGCCAACGTCCTGACTTTC
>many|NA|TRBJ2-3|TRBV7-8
CASSWDYGEVADTQYF
TGTGCCAGCAGCTGGGATTACGGGGAGGTAGCAGATACGCAGTATTTT
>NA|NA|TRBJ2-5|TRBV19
CASSATQSQETQYF
TGTGCCAGTAGTGCGACCCAGAGCCAAGAGACCCAGTACTTC
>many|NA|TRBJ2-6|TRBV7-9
CASSLEPTSGANVLTF
TGTGCCAGCAGCCTAGAACCAACCTCTGGGGCCAACGTCCTGACTTTC
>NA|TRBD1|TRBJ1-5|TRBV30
CAWSADAGGNQPQHF
TGTGCCTGGAGTGCGGATGCAGGGGGGAATCAGCCCCAGCATTTT
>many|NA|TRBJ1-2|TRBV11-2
CASSLSQDYGYTF
TGTGCCAGCAGCTTGAGTCAGGACTATGGCTACACCTTC
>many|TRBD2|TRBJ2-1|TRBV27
CASSLERPSGGEQFF
TGTGCCAGCAGTTTAGAGCGGCCTAGCGGAGGTGAGCAGTTCTTC
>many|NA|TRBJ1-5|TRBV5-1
CASSFGSGSNQPQHF
TGCGCCAGCAGCTTCGGGTCCGGGAGCAATCAGCCCCAGCATTTT
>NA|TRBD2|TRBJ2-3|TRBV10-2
CASSESGIAGGNTQYF
TGCGCCAGCAGTGAGTCGGGAATAGCGGGGGGGAATACGCAGTATTTT
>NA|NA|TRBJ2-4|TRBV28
CASSLLSGKNIQYF
TGTGCCAGCAGTTTACTCTCTGGCAAAAACATTCAGTACTTC
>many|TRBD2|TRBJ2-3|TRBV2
CASSFPGTSGGALATDTQYF
TGTGCCAGCAGTTTCCCCGGGACTAGCGGGGGGGCCCTTGCGACAGATACGCAGTATTTT
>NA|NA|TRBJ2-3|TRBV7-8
CASSLTIDTQYF
TGTGCCAGCAGCTTAACAATAGATACGCAGTATTTT
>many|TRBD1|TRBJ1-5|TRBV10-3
CAISLGQGDNQPQHF
TGTGCCATCAGCCTGGGACAGGGGGACAATCAGCCCCAGCATTTT
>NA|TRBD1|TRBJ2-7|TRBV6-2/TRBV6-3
CASSNPGQSYEQYF
TGTGCCAGCAGTAACCCGGGACAGTCCTACGAGCAGTACTTC
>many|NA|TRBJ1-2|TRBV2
CASSEGHSYGYTF
TGTGCCAGCAGTGAAGGACACTCCTATGGCTACACCTTC
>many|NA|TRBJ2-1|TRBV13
CASSLQRGQGILNEQFF
TGTGCCAGCAGCTTACAACGGGGGCAGGGAATACTAAATGAGCAGTTCTTC
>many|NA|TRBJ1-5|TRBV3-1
CASSQASGRGQPQHF
TGTGCCAGCAGCCAAGCCTCGGGGAGGGGGCAGCCCCAGCATTTT
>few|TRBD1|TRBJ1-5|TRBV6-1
CASSEARFWDRGNQPQHF
TGTGCCAGCAGTGAAGCGAGATTCTGGGACAGGGGCAATCAGCCCCAGCATTTT
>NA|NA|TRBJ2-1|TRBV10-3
CAISEPGRRGDEQFF
TGTGCCATCAGTGAGCCGGGACGCCGGGGCGATGAGCAGTTCTTC
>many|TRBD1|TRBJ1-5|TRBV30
CAWSRDRLNQPQHF
TGTGCCTGGAGTAGGGACAGGCTGAATCAGCCCCAGCATTTT
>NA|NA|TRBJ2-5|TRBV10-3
CAISESISGQETQYF
TGTGCCATCAGTGAGTCGATAAGCGGCCAAGAGACCCAGTACTTC
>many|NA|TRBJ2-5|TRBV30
CAWSRGGGKTQYF
TGTGCCTGGAGTAGAGGGGGAGGGAAGACCCAGTACTTC
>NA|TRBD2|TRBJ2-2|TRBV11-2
CASSPSRERGTGELFF
TGTGCCAGCAGCCCCTCGCGGGAGAGAGGGACCGGGGAGCTGTTTTTT
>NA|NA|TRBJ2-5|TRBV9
CASSPRNQETQYF
TGTGCCAGCAGCCCGAGAAATCAAGAGACCCAGTACTTC
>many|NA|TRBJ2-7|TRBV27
CASSPTGTDSSYEQYF
TGTGCCAGCAGCCCTACTGGGACCGACAGCTCCTACGAGCAGTACTTC
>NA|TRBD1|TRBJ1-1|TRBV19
CASSFWGQGGTEAFF
TGTGCCAGTAGTTTTTGGGGACAGGGAGGCACTGAAGCTTTCTTT
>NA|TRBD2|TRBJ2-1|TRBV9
CASSVGGSGGLNYNEQFF
TGTGCCAGCAGCGTAGGGGGTAGCGGGGGGCTTAACTACAATGAGCAGTTCTTC
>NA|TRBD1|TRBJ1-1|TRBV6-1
CASSDSFTGTGGTEAFF
TGTGCCAGCAGTGATTCCTTTACCGGGACAGGGGGGACTGAAGCTTTCTTT
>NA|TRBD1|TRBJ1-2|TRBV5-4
CASSLIDRGEGGYTF
TGTGCCAGCAGCTTGATAGACAGGGGAGAGGGGGGCTACACCTTC
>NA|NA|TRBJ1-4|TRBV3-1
CASSPDGGEKLFF
TGTGCCAGCAGCCCCGACGGGGGGGAAAAACTGTTTTTT
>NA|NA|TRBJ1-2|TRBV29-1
CSVEPTERDGYTF
TGCAGCGTTGAACCCACAGAGCGCGATGGCTACACCTTC